The clone carrying this T cell receptor (beta chain) was seen ten or more times. This specimen comes from a study of T-cell reconstitution after alpha-beta-depleted transplantation in children. Trimming pared 2 bases from V and 5 bases from J, leaving 9 bases between. Germline V CDR1 and CDR2: SGHTA, FQGTGA. The CDR3 contains 13 residues. Unique molecular identifiers featured in how the TCRbeta library was prepared. TCRdb re-derived calls from the PCR reads in MiXCR, one entry per CDR3 protein. The sample includes some 280,000 distinct CDR3 sequences, more than 9% of them seen just once. This receptor was obtained from a human donor who donated a stem cell graft to a child with SCID. The rearrangement joins TRBV7-3 to TRBJ1-1; D call uncertain. The sample consisted of PBMCs from the stem cell graft donor, taken from the stem cell graft. The CDR3 coding sequence is TGTGCCAGCAGCTTAGGCCATGGGACTGAAGCTTTCTTT. Translating it yields CASSLGHGTEAFF. Based on the CDR3 plus reference TRBV7-3 and TRBJ1-1, the full variable domain is GAGVSQTPSNKVTEKGKYVELRCDPISGHTALYWYRQSLGQGPEFLIYFQGTGAADDSGLPNDRFFAVRPEGSVSTLKIQRTERGDSAVYLCASSLGHGTEAFFGQGTRLTVV.